Included here is one T cell receptor (beta chain) sequence, with context. The antigen is not known. The data belong to a study of cytomegalovirus exposure and HLA in healthy donors. Study overall: Both the roughly 120 validation repertoires and the roughly 640 first-cohort repertoires used the same platform, as reported by a later analysis. The study's findings and limits: The study put some 150 TCR beta chains on its list as cytomegalovirus-associated.

Method: immunoSEQ multiplex PCR; TCRdb's copy keeps in-frame clones and lacks some. Here the sample spans 57,000 or so clones, 96% being singletons. V lost 4 bases and J lost 8, with 15 bases in between. Germline CDR1 reads SGHVS; CDR2 reads FQNEAQ. The CDR3 spans 14 residues. The donors were members of the validation cohort comprising some 120 subjects, separate from the roughly 670-subject first cohort. The sequence was obtained from a man in his late teens or twenties in good health and CMV-seronegative. The sample consisted of PBMCs. The chain couples TRBV7-8 to TRBJ2-1; the D gene is possibly TRBD1 (6 bases). CDR3 coding DNA: TGTGCCAGCAGCTCCTCAGACAGGTTGGATGAGCAGTTCTTC. Translation: CASSSSDRLDEQFF.